These 28 T cell receptor beta chains share one sample of origin, sequenced in a study of T cell repertoires in cytomegalovirus infection. No antigen has been assigned to these receptors. TCRdb reprocessed the reads with MiXCR, giving one entry per CDR3 protein. The repertoire consists of fewer than 1,000,000 distinct CDR3 sequences, with 31% occurring once and the leading ten covering under 15%. Sequences were derived from cultured CD8+ T cells from PBMCs, sampled from culture after CMV antigen stimulation. These receptors all stem from a human donor in good health (CMV status not recorded). Some clones in this sample may be carry-over from other donors' samples.

Concerning this clonotype: A much bigger clone sits one base away, suggesting this may be a read error. V gene TRBV11-2 combines with J gene TRBJ2-1; D might be TRBD1 (5 bases). Trimming removed 3 bases at V and 4 bases at J, with 13 bases between. The CDR3 is made up of 15 amino acids. CDR1 and CDR2 from the germline V gene are SGHAT and FQNNGV. CDR3 in amino acids: CASSFSRTKYNEQFF. CDR3 DNA sequence: TGTGCCAGCAGCTTCTCTCGGACAAAGTACAATGAGCAGTTCTTC.

This sequence joins TRBV5-1 and TRBJ2-1, with TRBD2 identical over 9 bases. Germline CDR1 and CDR2: SGHRS and YFSETQ. The V and J ends lost 0 bases and 8 bases, in that order; junction bases with no gene match: 9. The CDR3 sequence is 16 residues long. The CDR3 sequence: CASSLERGVPPDEQFF. DNA of the CDR3: TGCGCCAGCAGCTTGGAGCGGGGGGTCCCTCCCGATGAGCAGTTCTTC.

This clonotype was seen many times. The rearrangement links TRBV2 to TRBJ2-1; D is ambiguous. Trimming stripped 6 bases from V and 6 bases from J, with 9 bases between. The CDR3 spans 12 residues. The germline V gene has CDR1 SNHLY and CDR2 FYNNEI. CDR3 sequence (DNA): TGTGCCAGCAGGGGCATCGGCAATGAGCAGTTCTTC. Protein product: CASRGIGNEQFF.

The chain couples TRBV7-9 to TRBJ1-4; TRBD1 matches at 9 bases. This CDR3 is built from 15 residues. The junction had 6 bases not matched to a gene; V was cut back by 5 bases and J by 5 bases. Germline lookup yields CDR1 SEHNR and CDR2 FQNEAQ (reference sequence). The CDR3 DNA reads as TGTGCCAGCAGCCACCGGGACAGGGTAAATGAAAAACTGTTTTTT. Protein product: CASSHRDRVNEKLFF.

The V gene is TRBV12-3 or TRBV12-4, the J gene TRBJ2-1; 9 positions agree with TRBD2. V gave up 3 bases and J gave up 8 bases; unmatched junction bases: 8. The CDR3 loop spans 15 amino acids. This CDR3 is CASSFGAGGFHEQFF. DNA of the CDR3: TGTGCCAGCAGTTTTGGAGCGGGGGGCTTCCATGAGCAGTTCTTC.

This clonotype was picked up a small number of times. The chain is built from TRBV7-6 and TRBJ1-2; the match to TRBD1 covers 8 bases. Germline trimming cut 6 bases from V and 4 bases from J; bases unmatched to any gene: 16. Looked up from germline, CDR1 is SGHVS and CDR2 is FNYEAQ. The CDR3 totals 17 residues. This CDR3 is CASSIPQTGVVSYGYTF. The CDR3 DNA reads TGTGCCAGCAGTATTCCTCAGACAGGGGTGGTTAGCTATGGCTACACCTTC.

V is TRBV10-3 and J is TRBJ1-5; D gene uncertain. The germline V gene encodes CDR1 ENHRY and CDR2 SYGVKD. The CDR3 contains 13 residues. V was trimmed by 10 bases and J by 5 bases, leaving 15 bases between them. DNA for the CDR3: TGTGCCACCAGAGTCAGATCAGATCAGCCCCAGCATTTT. It is translated as CATRVRSDQPQHF.

The CDR3 DNA follows: TGTGCCAGCAGCCCACTCTGGGGCACTGAAGCTTTCTTT. It encodes CASSPLWGTEAFF. J is TRBJ1-1 and V is TRBV7-9; no firm D call. Per the germline V gene, CDR1 is SEHNR and CDR2 is FQNEAQ (reference sequence). V shed 5 bases and J shed 4 bases, with 11 bases lying between them. CDR3 size: 13 residues.

This clonotype has only a few counts. The genes are TRBV5-4 and TRBJ2-5, with TRBD2 matching 9 bases. After removal of 4 bases from V and 5 bases from J, the junction contained 15 bases not matched to a gene. The germline gives CDR1 SGHNT, CDR2 YYREEE (reference sequence). This CDR3 has 17 residues. This CDR3 reads CASSLTAGGSPGETQYF. The CDR3 DNA sequence: TGTGCCAGCAGCCTGACAGCGGGGGGCAGCCCGGGGGAGACCCAGTACTTC.

The V and J genes are TRBV7-9 and TRBJ2-1; D is ambiguous. Germline V gene data show CDR1 as SEHNR and CDR2 as FQNEAQ (reference sequence). The V gene lost 5 bases and the J gene lost 10 bases, with 12 bases spanning the gap. CDR3 length: 12 amino acids. The CDR3 region is CASSPDPGEQFF. Here the CDR3 DNA reads TGTGCCAGCAGCCCCGACCCAGGAGAGCAGTTCTTC.

This clonotype was seen many times. The V call is TRBV5-4, the J call TRBJ2-7; 9 positions match TRBD1. The CDR3 totals 14 residues. CDR1 is SGHNT, CDR2 YYREEE, per germline (reference sequence). J lost 5 bases, V lost 3 bases, and 6 bases had no gene match. CDR3 nucleotide sequence: TGTGCCAGCAGCTCACGGGACAGGGTCGACGAGCAGTACTTC. As protein: CASSSRDRVDEQYF.

Regarding this clonotype: At one end, the junction sequence differs from germline, possibly due to a read error. This chain joins TRBV7-9 and TRBJ1-4; possible D gene TRBD1, 5 bases. Germline values: CDR1 SEHNR, CDR2 FQNEAQ (reference sequence). CDR3 size: 14 residues. In DNA, the CDR3 is TGTGCCATCGGGGCAGAACCAACTAATGTAAAACTGTTTTTT. Its protein product is CAIGAEPTNVKLFF.

The V call is TRBV7-9, the J call TRBJ2-3; 12 nucleotides match TRBD2. Germline CDR1 and CDR2: SEHNR and FQNEAQ (reference sequence). The CDR3 contains 17 residues. V lost 7 bases and J lost 3; bases outside the gene matches: 11. The chain's CDR3 is CASIWTSGESRTDTQYF. The CDR3, as DNA: TGTGCCAGCATCTGGACTAGCGGGGAGTCTAGGACAGATACGCAGTATTTT.

The chain is built from TRBV28 and TRBJ2-7; maybe TRBD2 (5 bases). CDR1 and CDR2 (germline): MDHEN, SYDVKM. V was pared by 3 bases and J by 5 bases, with 17 bases between. The CDR3 totals 15 residues. The CDR3 region is CASSFPLRRPHEQYV. CDR3 nucleotide sequence: TGTGCCAGCAGTTTCCCCCTAAGGAGGCCCCACGAGCAGTACGTC.

The J gene is TRBJ2-7, the V gene TRBV7-3, with D tentatively TRBD1 (5 bases). CDR3 length: 13 amino acids. Germline CDR1 reads SGHTA; CDR2 reads FQGTGA. V was pared by 5 bases and J by 2 bases, with 10 bases between. For the CDR3, the DNA is TGTGCCAGCAGCCCTCCGACAGCCTACGAGCAGTACGTC. It specifies CASSPPTAYEQYV.

This clonotype was observed a few times. This sequence joins TRBV4-1 and TRBJ2-6; TRBD1 matches 10 bases. This CDR3 is built from 18 residues. Germline values: CDR1 MGHRA, CDR2 YSYEKL. Trimming at V came to 4 bases and at J to 0 bases, leaving 6 bases not matched to a gene. CDR3 sequence reads: CASSPPGTGASGANVLTF. In nucleotides, the CDR3 is TGCGCCAGCAGCCCCCCCGGGACAGGGGCCTCTGGGGCCAACGTCCTGACTTTC.

Ten or more counts support this clonotype. V and J are TRBV12-3 or TRBV12-4 and TRBJ1-5; D is ambiguous. There are 16 residues in the CDR3. V lost 6 bases to trimming and J lost 8 bases, with 23 bases between them. CDR3 sequence reads: CASSPEGLFPPKPQHF. For the CDR3, the DNA is TGTGCCAGCAGCCCGGAGGGCCTCTTCCCTCCGAAGCCCCAGCATTTT.

The V call is TRBV5-6, the J call TRBJ1-1; D gene unclear. This CDR3 contains 12 residues. Germline V CDR1 and CDR2: SGHDT, YYEEEE. Trimming shortened V by 3 bases and J by 7 bases, and 10 bases separated the two germline ends. The CDR3 sequence is CASSSGLYEAFF. Here the CDR3 DNA reads TGTGCCAGCAGCTCCGGACTGTATGAAGCTTTCTTT.

This clonotype was seen more than once but under ten times. The genes are TRBV5-5 and TRBJ2-6; D gene ambiguous. CDR3 size: 15 residues. Trimming took off 4 bases at V and 0 bases at J, with 8 bases between the two ends. CDR1 and CDR2 from the germline V gene are SGHKS and YYEKEE (reference sequence). CDR3: CASSQPYSGANVLTF. The CDR3 nucleotides read TGTGCCAGCAGCCAACCGTACTCTGGGGCCAACGTCCTGACTTTC.

The chain joins TRBV6-2 or TRBV6-3 to TRBJ2-5; D unresolved. Germline CDR1 and CDR2: MNHEY and SVGEGT. The CDR3 extends over 16 amino acids. Trimming took 2 bases from V and 0 from J, leaving 13 bases between them. CDR3 in DNA: TGTGCCAGCAGTTACCCGCCAAGCATATACCAAGAGACCCAGTACTTC. It specifies CASSYPPSIYQETQYF.

In its sample, this clonotype was seen many times. The chain's CDR3 is CASSATGTTNEKLFF. The CDR3 coding sequence is TGTGCCAGCAGCGCCACAGGGACCACTAATGAAAAACTGTTTTTT. The chain couples TRBV7-8 to TRBJ1-4; TRBD1 might be the D (6 bases). Trimming shortened V by 5 bases and J by 2 bases, and 12 bases separated the two germline ends. This CDR3 comprises 15 residues. CDR1 SGHVS and CDR2 FQNEAQ come from the germline V gene.

The chain links TRBV12-3 or TRBV12-4 to TRBJ2-1; 9 bases are a match to TRBD2. The CDR3 extends over 15 amino acids. V shed 7 bases, J shed 5 bases, and the junction held 9 bases outside the gene matches. DNA for the CDR3: TGTGCCAGCAAAGGGTTAGCGGGGGCCCACAATGAGCAGTTCTTC. Its protein is CASKGLAGAHNEQFF.

This chain links TRBV27 with TRBJ2-1, with 11 bases aligning to TRBD1. CDR1 is MNHEY and CDR2 is SMNVEV in the germline V gene (reference sequence). This CDR3 spans 15 amino acids. With 5 bases clipped from V and 6 bases from J, the junction kept 6 bases outside the gene matches. DNA of the CDR3: TGTGCCAGCAGTCCGGCCGGGACAGGGGGCAATGAGCAGTTCTTC. This codes for CASSPAGTGGNEQFF.

About this clonotype itself: Possible read error: a much larger clone is one base away. The chain recombines TRBV6-8 with TRBJ1-1, with D unresolved. Per the germline V gene, CDR1 is MNHGY and CDR2 is SAAAGT. Trimming left V 4 bases short and J 1 base short, with 13 bases between. CDR3 size: 15 residues. CDR3 nucleotide sequence: TGTGCCAGCAGTTTGTGGACCCGACCGAACACTGAAGCTTTCTTT. This translates into CASSLWTRPNTEAFF.

The chain couples TRBV7-9 to TRBJ1-2; D is unclear. Trimming removed 1 base at V and 4 bases at J, with 7 bases between. From germline, CDR1 is SEHNR and CDR2 FQNEAQ (reference sequence). The CDR3 loop spans 13 amino acids. The CDR3 bases are TGTGCCAGCAGCTTAGACAATCTCTATGGCTACACCTTC. Translating it yields CASSLDNLYGYTF.

V and J are TRBV2 and TRBJ1-2; tentatively, D is TRBD1 (6 bases). V lost 10 bases and J 6 bases, leaving 18 bases between the germline ends. Germline CDR1 is SNHLY and CDR2 is FYNNEI. This CDR3 is 13 amino acids long. The CDR3 is CATLQGRGNGYTF. The CDR3 DNA reads as TGTGCCACCCTCCAGGGCAGGGGTAATGGCTACACCTTC.

This clonotype was picked up a small number of times. This chain links TRBV5-5 with TRBJ1-2; TRBD1 matches at 10 bases. V lost 4 bases to trimming and J lost 8 bases; unmatched junction nucleotides: 14. The V gene's germline CDR1 is SGHKS and CDR2 YYEKEE (reference sequence). This CDR3 has 16 amino acids. The CDR3 DNA reads as TGTGCCAGCAGCCAACACACGGGACAGGGGCTATTAGGCTACACCTTC. Amino acid sequence: CASSQHTGQGLLGYTF.

This clonotype was counted ten times or more. The chain carries TRBV7-9 and TRBJ2-5, with unresolved D. The germline CDR1 and CDR2 sequences are SEHNR and FQNEAQ (reference sequence). V was trimmed by 1 base and J by 1 base, leaving 4 bases between them. There are 13 residues in the CDR3. The CDR3 coding sequence is TGTGCCAGCAGCTTAGTTGCCCAAGAGACCCAGTACTTC. Translated, it gives CASSLVAQETQYF.